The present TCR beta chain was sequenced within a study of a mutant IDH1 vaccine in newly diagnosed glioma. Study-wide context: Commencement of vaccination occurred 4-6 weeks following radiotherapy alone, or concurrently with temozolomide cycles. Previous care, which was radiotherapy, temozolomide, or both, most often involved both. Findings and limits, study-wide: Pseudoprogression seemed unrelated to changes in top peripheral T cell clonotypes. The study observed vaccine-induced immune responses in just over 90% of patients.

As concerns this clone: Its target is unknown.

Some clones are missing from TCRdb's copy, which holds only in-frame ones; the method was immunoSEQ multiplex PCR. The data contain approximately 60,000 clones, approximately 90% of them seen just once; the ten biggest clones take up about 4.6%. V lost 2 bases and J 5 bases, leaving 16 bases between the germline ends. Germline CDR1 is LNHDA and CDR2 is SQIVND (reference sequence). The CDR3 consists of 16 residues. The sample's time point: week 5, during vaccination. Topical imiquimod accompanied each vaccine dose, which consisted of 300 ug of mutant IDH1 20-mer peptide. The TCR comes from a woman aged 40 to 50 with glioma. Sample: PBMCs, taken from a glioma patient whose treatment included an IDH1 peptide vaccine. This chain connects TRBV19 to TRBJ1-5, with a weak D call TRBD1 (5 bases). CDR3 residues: CASSISMSRTHQPQHF. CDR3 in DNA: TGTGCCAGTAGTATAAGCATGAGCAGGACACATCAGCCCCAGCATTTT.